The 17 T cell receptor beta chains given below trace back to one sample, sequenced in a study of shared clonotypes between healthy human individuals. Sequenced by immunoSEQ multiplex PCR; TCRdb stores in-frame clones only, minus some. The profile shows under 2,500,000 clones, 95% of them singletons. Sample: naive CD4+ T cells sorted from blood. Subset described: CD45RA+ positively selected. All receptors derive from a man between 18 and 35 years old in good health.

CDR3 in amino acids: CASSSTGTGRNEQFF. The DNA for the CDR3 is TGTGCCAGCAGTTCTACCGGGACAGGGAGGAATGAGCAGTTCTTC. The chain recombines TRBV28 with TRBJ2-1, with 9 nucleotides matching TRBD1. V shed 4 bases, J shed 7 bases, and the junction held 8 bases outside the gene matches. CDR1 is MDHEN and CDR2 is SYDVKM in the germline V gene. The CDR3 extends over 15 amino acids.

The chain links TRBV9 to TRBJ2-6; tentatively, D is TRBD1 (6 bases). The CDR3 consists of 15 residues. V was cut by 4 bases and J by 2 bases, with 10 bases left in between. Germline CDR1 is SGDLS and CDR2 is YYNGEE. The CDR3: CASSKQGAGANVLTF. In DNA form, the CDR3 reads TGTGCCAGCAGCAAACAGGGTGCTGGGGCCAACGTCCTGACTTTC.

The chain uses TRBV29-1 and TRBJ1-4; D unclear. Germline V CDR1 and CDR2: SQVTM, ANQGSEA. The V and J ends lost 6 bases and 5 bases respectively, with 19 bases between them. The CDR3 covers 15 residues. The CDR3 here is CSVFEYGGANEKLFF. CDR3 nucleotide sequence: TGCAGCGTCTTTGAGTACGGCGGCGCAAATGAAAAACTGTTTTTT.

A note on this clone: The sample carries other DNA sequences with the same CDR3. This chain links TRBV6-5 with TRBJ2-7; D may match TRBD1 or TRBD2 (5 bases each). Germline V gene data show CDR1 as MNHEY and CDR2 as SVGAGI. The CDR3 covers 13 residues. The V end was cut by 5 bases, the J end by 4 bases, with 12 bases between. For the CDR3, the DNA is TGTGCCAGCAGTCAGGGACCTACTTACGAGCAGTACTTC. It codes for CASSQGPTYEQYF.

This chain links TRBV29-1 with TRBJ2-1, with a possible D match to TRBD2 (5 bases). This CDR3 is built from 12 residues. The germline gives CDR1 SQVTM, CDR2 ANQGSEA. Trimming stripped 8 bases from V and 3 bases from J, with 11 bases between. CDR3 region: CSPHRGYNEQFF. The CDR3 DNA sequence: TGCAGCCCTCACCGGGGCTACAATGAGCAGTTCTTC.

The DNA of the CDR3 is TGTGCCAGCAGTGATCTCGGCGGGAGGGGAACAGATACGCAGTATTTT. This encodes CASSDLGGRGTDTQYF. The V gene is TRBV25-1, the J gene TRBJ2-3; 9 positions match TRBD2. V lost 3 bases and J lost 3; bases outside the gene matches: 7. This CDR3 is built from 16 residues. The germline V gene has CDR1 MGHDK and CDR2 SYGVNS.

The rearrangement joins TRBV5-1 to TRBJ1-2; D might be TRBD1 (6 bases). The CDR3 contains 13 residues. V lost 0 bases, J lost 8 bases, and 11 bases lay in between. Germline CDR1 is SGHRS and CDR2 is YFSETQ. In DNA form, the CDR3 reads TGCGCCAGCAGCTTGGCTACAGGGCGAGGCTACACCTTC. Translation: CASSLATGRGYTF.

J is TRBJ1-6 and V is TRBV5-1; weak D call: TRBD1 (5 bases). V was cut by 3 bases and J by 7 bases, with 14 bases left in between. CDR3 size: 15 residues. CDR1 and CDR2 (germline): SGHRS, YFSETQ. Here the CDR3 reads CASSSFPGGNSPLHF. DNA of the CDR3: TGCGCCAGCAGCTCATTTCCCGGGGGAAATTCACCCCTCCACTTT.

On this clone itself: Mismatch with germline at one junction end may stem from a read error. The genes are TRBV7-7 and TRBJ1-3; unclear D gene. This CDR3 has 14 residues. CDR1 and CDR2 from the germline V gene are SSHAT and FNYEAQ (reference sequence). In nucleotides, the CDR3 is TGTGCTAGCAGCTTAACTGACTCTGGAAACACCATATATTTT. Translation gives CASSLTDSGNTIYF.

The chain links TRBV6-5 to TRBJ2-7, with D uncertain. The CDR3 has 14 residues. Germline assignment: CDR1 MNHEY and CDR2 SVGAGI. Trimming took off 4 bases at V and 2 bases at J, with 12 bases between the two ends. In DNA, the CDR3 is TGTGCCAGCAGTTCCCCGGGTTCCACCTACGAGCAGTACTTC. This sequence encodes CASSSPGSTYEQYF.

About this clone itself: Other DNA sequences within the sample encode an identical CDR3. The chain combines TRBV18 with TRBJ1-1; 8 positions agree with TRBD1. V lost 2 bases, J lost 0 bases, and 2 bases stayed unmatched. The germline V gene encodes CDR1 KGHSH and CDR2 LQKENI. The CDR3 sequence is 15 residues long. The DNA of the CDR3 is TGTGCCAGCTCACCAGACAGGGGTATGAACACTGAAGCTTTCTTT. Encoded protein: CASSPDRGMNTEAFF.

The V and J genes are TRBV7-9 and TRBJ1-4; D is unresolved. CDR3 length: 12 residues. Trimming shortened V by 6 bases and J by 7 bases, and 9 bases separated the two germline ends. Germline V gene sequence: CDR1 SEHNR, CDR2 FQNEAQ (reference sequence). CDR3 region: CASSAVGEKLFF. As DNA, the CDR3 is TGTGCCAGCAGTGCAGTAGGTGAAAAACTGTTTTTT.

The genes are TRBV5-4 and TRBJ1-1, with D perhaps matching TRBD1 (5 bases). Germline CDR1 and CDR2: SGHNT and YYREEE (reference sequence). Trimming took off 4 bases at V and 1 base at J, with 14 bases between the two ends. The CDR3 sequence is 15 residues long. In DNA, the CDR3 is TGTGCCAGCAGCGAGGGACCCGGAGGGAACACTGAAGCTTTCTTT. It is translated as CASSEGPGGNTEAFF.

The rearrangement uses TRBV9 and TRBJ2-5; D remains ambiguous. This CDR3 region has 13 residues. Trimming took 3 bases from V and 2 from J, leaving 8 bases between them. Germline CDR1 SGDLS, CDR2 YYNGEE. The CDR3: CASSANPQETQYF. For the CDR3, the DNA is TGTGCCAGCAGCGCCAACCCACAAGAGACCCAGTACTTC.

This chain links TRBV30 with TRBJ1-6; D is possibly TRBD1 (5 bases). CDR3 length equals 13 residues. CDR1 is GTSNPN and CDR2 is SVGIG in the germline V gene (reference sequence). Trimming took off 5 bases at V and 8 bases at J, with 13 bases between the two ends. The CDR3 protein is CAWDRETYSPLHF. The CDR3 nucleotides read TGTGCCTGGGACAGAGAGACGTATTCACCCCTCCACTTT.

The chain recombines TRBV6-5 with TRBJ2-1, with unresolved D. This CDR3 has 15 amino acids. Germline CDR1 reads MNHEY; CDR2 reads SVGAGI. V was clipped by 3 bases and J by 0 bases, with 9 bases between them. The CDR3 loop reads CASSYTPSSYNEQFF. The CDR3 DNA is TGTGCCAGCAGTTATACTCCGAGCTCCTACAATGAGCAGTTCTTC.

The chain recombines TRBV28 with TRBJ1-5, with D perhaps matching TRBD1 (5 bases). V was pared by 3 bases and J by 3 bases, with 12 bases between. Germline V gives CDR1 MDHEN, CDR2 SYDVKM. The CDR3 loop spans 15 amino acids. CDR3 region: CASSFGLGTNQPQHF. CDR3 nucleotide sequence: TGTGCCAGCAGTTTTGGGTTGGGGACCAATCAGCCCCAGCATTTT.